These 8 T cell receptor beta chains were all obtained from the same sample, sequenced in a study of cytomegalovirus exposure and HLA in healthy donors. It was with 60 Vbeta and 13 Jbeta primers that the PCR ran. Using immunoSEQ multiplex PCR, the repertoire was profiled, and TCRdb retains in-frame clones only, with some absent. The repertoire holds 99,000 or so clones, around three quarters seen once, with approximately 5% in the top ten. Sequenced input: PBMCs. The origin of the receptors is a woman aged 18-29 years in good health and CMV-seropositive.

This clone was detected a few times. The chain uses TRBV7-9 and TRBJ2-3, with TRBD2 matching 7 bases. This CDR3 is 13 amino acids long. Trimming cost V 11 bases and J 3 bases; bases outside gene matches: 8. Germline CDR1 is SEHNR and CDR2 is FQNEAQ (reference sequence). Written as DNA, the CDR3 is TGTGCCGGGGGAGGGGCGAGTACAGATACGCAGTATTTT. Amino acid sequence: CAGGGASTDTQYF.

The gene calls are TRBV6-5 and TRBJ1-5; maybe TRBD1 (5 bases). Germline loops: CDR1 MNHEY, CDR2 SVGAGI. This CDR3 has 13 residues. Between the trimmed V and J ends, which lost 3 bases and 6 bases, there was a span of 9 bases. The DNA for the CDR3 is TGTGCCAGCAGTTATTTAAGGGGTCAGCCCCAGCATTTT. Its translation is CASSYLRGQPQHF.

The chain carries TRBV5-5 and TRBJ2-7; a weak D match, TRBD2 (5 bases). Germline V gives CDR1 SGHKS, CDR2 YYEKEE (reference sequence). CDR3 length equals 15 residues. The V gene lost 2 bases and the J gene lost 1 base, with 13 bases spanning the gap. The chain's CDR3 is CASSFGAVESYEQYF. DNA of the CDR3: TGTGCCAGCAGCTTTGGAGCGGTCGAGTCCTACGAGCAGTACTTC. Together with reference TRBV5-5 and TRBJ2-7, the CDR3 gives the full variable domain: DAGVTQSPTHLIKTRGQQVTLRCSPISGHKSVSWYQQVLGQGPQFIFQYYEKEERGRGNFPDRFSARQFPNYSSELNVNALLLGDSALYLCASSFGAVESYEQYFGPGTRLTVT.

The rearrangement uses TRBV6-5 and TRBJ2-7; 8 positions agree with TRBD1. Germline V gene sequence: CDR1 MNHEY, CDR2 SVGAGI. CDR3 size: 15 residues. V trimming: 0 bases; J trimming: 4 bases; junction bases outside the gene matches: 5. The CDR3 sequence: CASSYSRQGRYEQYV. The CDR3 nucleotides read TGTGCCAGCAGTTACTCGCGACAGGGGAGATACGAGCAGTACGTC.

The rearrangement uses TRBV7-9 and TRBJ1-4, with a possible D match to TRBD1 (6 bases). This CDR3 is built from 12 residues. Trimming removed 5 bases at V and 8 bases at J, with 9 bases between. Germline V CDR1 and CDR2: SEHNR, FQNEAQ (reference sequence). As DNA, the CDR3 is TGTGCCAGCAGCCGAGACAGGGAAAAACTGTTTTTT. Its translation is CASSRDREKLFF.

The CDR3 DNA reads TGTGCCTGGAGGCCTAGCGGATACAATGAGCAGTTCTTC. Amino acids: CAWRPSGYNEQFF. V usage is TRBV30 and J usage is TRBJ2-1, with TRBD2 identical over 7 bases. With 3 bases clipped from V and 4 bases from J, the junction kept 3 bases outside the gene matches. CDR3 length equals 13 residues. Germline CDR1 GTSNPN, CDR2 SVGIG (reference sequence).

The chain combines TRBV4-1 with TRBJ2-1, with TRBD2 identical over 9 bases. CDR3 length: 16 residues. Losses at the gene ends were 1 base for V and 5 bases for J; bases not matched to a gene: 6. Germline CDR1 is MGHRA and CDR2 is YSYEKL. Here the CDR3 reads CASSQVGLAAHNEQFF. The CDR3 bases are TGCGCCAGCAGCCAAGTGGGACTAGCTGCTCACAATGAGCAGTTCTTC.

The rearrangement links TRBV6-1 to TRBJ2-7; tentative D call: TRBD1 (5 bases). Trimming took 3 bases from V and 0 from J, leaving 9 bases between them. This CDR3 is 14 amino acids long. Germline lookup yields CDR1 MNHNS and CDR2 SASEGT. The chain's CDR3 is CASSDRTLSYEQYF. The CDR3 bases are TGTGCCAGCAGTGATAGGACACTCTCCTACGAGCAGTACTTC.